The T cell receptor (beta chain) under discussion was sequenced for a study of CD8+ T cells in alopecia areata (dated by TCRdb to 2016 to 2018). Context from the whole study: The treated patients, all with moderate-to-severe alopecia areata, were enrolled in an open-label pilot trial of oral tofacitinib given at 5 to 10 mg twice daily. Tofacitinib was given for 6 to 18 months, followed by 6 months of follow-up off drug to assess delayed response and recurrence. In treated patients, disease severity was measured using the SALT score, which gives the percentage of scalp surface area affected. To study T cell clonal expansion in alopecia areata, the researchers applied high-throughput TCRbeta sequencing to both the C3H/HeJ mouse model and human patients. Scalp tissue and sorted CD4+ and CD8+ peripheral blood T cells from patchy and totalis/universalis alopecia areata patients and from healthy controls were covered by human TCRbeta sequencing. Tofacitinib-treated patients had biopsies at baseline and at 4 and 24 weeks of treatment, with a later scalp biopsy in several patients. Scalp clonality was compared across normal scalp (n=4), patchy alopecia areata scalp (n=8), and alopecia totalis/universalis scalp (n=8). The RNA source kit depended on sample type: the PAXgene miRNA kit for fixed scalp, the miRNeasy kit for PBMCs, and the RNeasy kit for mouse skin. TCRbeta CDR3 regions were amplified by immunoSEQ multiplex PCR using 35 Vbeta forward and 13 Jbeta reverse primers. The paper's findings and limits, for the study overall: Lesional scalp, especially in alopecia totalis/universalis, showed higher clonality and more expanded CD8+ clones than normal scalp, suggesting antigenic drive. During tofacitinib treatment, many expanded lesional clones remained in scalp and blood, and this persistence may partly explain relapse after treatment is stopped. Compared with mice, TCR sequences shared between patients were less clear, possibly partly because of HLA diversity across the patient population. Tofacitinib significantly decreased scalp clonality and the number of expanded CD8+ clones among the top 100 scalp clones. Because the treated cohort was small and had just a single nonresponder, larger studies are needed to establish links between baseline CD8+ expansion and response. Unlike mouse skin, where gammadelta T cells dominate, normal human skin contains resident alphabeta T cells that get sequenced too, which complicates analysis of the scalp TCR repertoire.

The sample's treatment or condition label, in plain terms: oral pan-JAK inhibitor, 5-10 mg twice daily. Peripheral blood and lesional scalp punch biopsies were obtained from patients with alopecia areata. PBMCs were separated by density centrifugation and stained for CD3, CD4 and CD8, after which CD4+ and CD8+ T cells were sorted on a FACSAria. The CDR3, cysteine through phenylalanine, is 13 amino acids long. Kept here is only the CDR3 DNA, which spans 39 bases and is read in frame from base 1. Via the germline V gene, CDR1 is SQVTM and CDR2 ANQGSEA. Compared with germline, V lacks 4 bases and J lacks 3 bases; bases without a gene match: 5. In the case of this clone: There is no known antigen for this receptor. One base away there is no much larger clone; base qualities are not given.

Libraries were constructed by the immunoSEQ multiplex PCR assay. To provide template for TCR sequencing, every sample had RNA extracted and reverse transcribed into cDNA. First-strand cDNA was synthesized with SuperScript III using a 2:1 mix of oligo-dT and random hexamers. Amplification bias was assessed with a synthetic immune receptor repertoire, and residual bias was removed computationally. Per the original workflow: Raw reads were preprocessed for error removal, and CDR3 was defined according to IMGT conventions as running from the conserved cysteine to phenylalanine. To get clonality, Shannon entropy was normalized by log2 of the number of productive unique TCRs and the result was subtracted from 1. Scalp TCRbeta sequences were cross-referenced with sorted blood CD4 and CD8 repertoires so that the CD4 or CD8 identity of scalp clones could be inferred. TCRdb stores this immuneACCESS table with in-frame sequences only. Part of the clones is absent; in the studies checked, under half of the shortfall reflects unresolved V genes, and no reason is known for the rest. That table is the source of V, J and clone size, and D and trimming were worked out from the DNA. For this sample the table gives hundreds of thousands of clones, of which around 66% were detected only once. The leading ten clones occupy around 1.3% of the sample.

The receptor chain draws on TRBV29-1 and TRBJ1-2, with 7 bases matching TRBD1. This TCR derives from a human donor with alopecia areata. The sequencing here drew on CD4+ T cells sorted from blood, taken at roughly week 45, from a patient treated with tofacitinib. The sequenced DNA: TGCAGCGTTGGTGACAGGGCGGACTATGGCTACACCTTC. Its protein reads: CSVGDRADYGYTF. The full variable domain, with segments outside the CDR3 supplied by the reference TRBV29-1 and TRBJ1-2 proteins, appears as SAVISQKPSRDICQRGTSLTIQCQVDSQVTMMFWYRQQPGQSLTLIATANQGSEATYESGFVIDKFPISRPNLTFSTLTVSNMSPEDSSIYLCSVGDRADYGYTFGSGTRLTVV.